These T cell receptor beta chains were read from a single sample in a study of CD8 T cells in Susac syndrome. TCRdb called the immunoSEQ multiplex PCR reads again in MiXCR, with one record for every CDR3 protein. The sample lists some 250,000 distinct CDR3 sequences; about 95% were seen once. Sample: CD4+ T cells from PBMCs. The source of these receptors is a human donor with Susac syndrome. Each CDR3 is given with its conserved first and last residue. Fields, in order: D gene, J gene, clone size, V gene, CDR3 protein, CDR3 DNA. The D gene is left open where the match is weak. Only some rows state a clone size, as once, few, many or a class for expanded clones.

-	TRBJ1-2	once	TRBV21-1	CASSKVAAQGVYGYTF	TGTGCCAGCAGCAAGGTGGCGGCGCAGGGGGTCTATGGCTACACCTTC
-	TRBJ2-3	-	TRBV19	CASSDRGRTDTQYF	TGTGCCAGTAGTGACCGGGGGCGGACAGATACGCAGTATTTT
-	TRBJ1-1	-	TRBV29-1	CSVVFRVPHPTYAFF	TGCAGCGTTGTATTTCGCGTCCCCCACCCCACCTACGCTTTCTTT
-	TRBJ1-2	-	TRBV20-1	CSARLGGGVYPF	TGCAGTGCTAGATTGGGCGGGGGAGTGTACCCCTTC
-	TRBJ1-2	-	TRBV27	CASSLYHGANYGYTF	TGTGCCAGCAGTTTATATCATGGAGCTAACTATGGCTACACCTTC
-	TRBJ2-1	once	TRBV5-1	CATAPSPDYNEQFF	TGCGCCACCGCACCTAGCCCCGACTACAATGAGCAGTTCTTC
-	TRBJ1-6	-	TRBV6-5	CATRRWQGHSPLHF	TGTGCCACCCGAAGGTGGCAGGGGCATTCACCCCTCCACTTT
-	TRBJ1-2	once	TRBV12-3/TRBV12-4	CASRPTETNYGYTF	TGTGCCAGCAGACCCACCGAGACTAACTATGGCTACACCTTC
-	TRBJ2-7	-	TRBV20-1	CSANLFEGTEQYF	TGCAGTGCTAACCTGTTCGAAGGGACCGAGCAGTACTTC
-	TRBJ1-2	-	TRBV12-3/TRBV12-4	CASSPRVKITAPYGYTF	TGTGCCAGCAGTCCCAGGGTAAAAATAACGGCACCTTATGGCTACACCTTC
TRBD2	TRBJ2-1	-	TRBV7-6	CASSLNKSAGETSYNEQFF	TGTGCCAGCAGCTTAAACAAGTCGGCGGGAGAGACCTCCTACAATGAGCAGTTCTTC
-	TRBJ2-7	-	TRBV18	CASSPDPSYEQYF	TGTGCCAGCTCACCCGACCCCTCCTACGAGCAGTACTTC
-	TRBJ1-1	-	TRBV29-1	CSVEDWGEAFF	TGCAGCGTTGAAGACTGGGGCGAAGCTTTCTTT
TRBD1	TRBJ2-7	-	TRBV7-3	CASSPQISMGQADTYEQYF	TGTGCCAGCAGCCCCCAGATAAGTATGGGACAGGCCGACACCTACGAGCAGTACTTC
TRBD2	TRBJ2-7	-	TRBV4-1	CASSQPLWRESREQYF	TGCGCCAGCAGCCAACCTCTCTGGCGGGAGAGTCGGGAGCAGTACTTC
TRBD2	TRBJ2-1	-	TRBV4-2	CASSQGLAGIYNEQFF	TGTGCCAGCAGCCAAGGGCTAGCGGGGATATACAATGAGCAGTTCTTC
TRBD2	TRBJ2-1	-	TRBV12-3/TRBV12-4	CASSLVRGIVHNEQFF	TGTGCCAGCAGTTTGGTGCGGGGGATTGTGCACAATGAGCAGTTCTTC
-	TRBJ1-1	-	TRBV29-1	CSVSAALNTEAFF	TGCAGCGTTTCAGCCGCTTTGAACACTGAAGCTTTCTTT
-	TRBJ1-1	-	TRBV5-1	CASSPQGATEAFF	TGCGCCAGCAGCCCTCAGGGCGCCACTGAAGCTTTCTTT
-	TRBJ2-3	-	TRBV12-3/TRBV12-4	CASTPGGGPDTQYF	TGTGCCAGCACCCCGGGTGGGGGTCCAGATACGCAGTATTTT
-	TRBJ2-5	-	TRBV19	CATSSPPAVETQYF	TGTGCCACCTCGTCCCCGCCGGCAGTTGAGACCCAGTACTTC
-	TRBJ2-5	-	TRBV12-3/TRBV12-4	CASRIGGLGQETQYF	TGTGCCAGCAGAATTGGCGGTTTGGGCCAAGAGACCCAGTACTTC
TRBD1	TRBJ2-1	once	TRBV6-2/TRBV6-3	CASSYSRTGNNEQFF	TGTGCCAGCAGTTACTCCAGGACAGGTAACAATGAGCAGTTCTTC
-	TRBJ1-5	-	TRBV19	CASRRAGTPNQPQHF	TGTGCCAGTAGACGCGCCGGGACACCTAATCAGCCCCAGCATTTT
-	TRBJ2-3	-	TRBV20-1	CSASGSNTRTDTQYF	TGCAGTGCTAGCGGGAGCAACACTCGCACAGATACGCAGTATTTT
-	TRBJ1-2	once	TRBV15	CATSRGGTDYGYTF	TGTGCCACCAGCAGAGGCGGGACGGACTATGGCTACACCTTC
TRBD1	TRBJ1-1	-	TRBV20-1	CSAPDPRQGLDQAFF	TGCAGTGCTCCAGACCCTAGACAGGGGCTGGACCAAGCTTTCTTT
-	TRBJ2-7	once	TRBV27	CASRDTIYEQYF	TGTGCCAGCAGGGACACTATCTACGAGCAGTACTTC
-	TRBJ1-5	once	TRBV30	CAWSKGRRGANQPQHF	TGTGCCTGGAGCAAAGGACGTCGCGGGGCCAATCAGCCCCAGCATTTT
-	TRBJ2-4	-	TRBV29-1	CSAGSGGIAKNIQYF	TGCAGCGCCGGGTCGGGCGGGATAGCCAAAAACATTCAGTACTTC
-	TRBJ1-1	-	TRBV30	CAWRTANTEAFF	TGTGCCTGGAGGACAGCGAACACTGAAGCTTTCTTT
-	TRBJ2-7	-	TRBV7-9	CASSLRGRANDSYEQYF	TGTGCCAGCAGCTTACGGGGCAGGGCGAACGACTCCTACGAGCAGTACTTC
-	TRBJ2-7	once	TRBV29-1	CSVDLSGANYEQYF	TGCAGCGTTGATTTGTCAGGGGCTAACTACGAGCAGTACTTC
TRBD2	TRBJ2-3	-	TRBV7-9	CASSLAEGTSGRSDTQYF	TGTGCCAGCAGCTTAGCAGAAGGGACTAGCGGGAGATCGGATACGCAGTATTTT
-	TRBJ2-1	once	TRBV11-2	CASSLVVEQFF	TGTGCCAGCAGCTTAGTCGTTGAGCAGTTCTTC
-	TRBJ2-3	-	TRBV20-1	CSARREKGADTQYF	TGCAGTGCGCGTCGGGAGAAGGGGGCAGATACGCAGTATTTT
-	TRBJ1-4	once	TRBV25-1	CAVRAATNEKLFF	TGTGCCGTCAGGGCTGCAACTAATGAAAAACTGTTTTTT
TRBD1	TRBJ2-7	-	TRBV12-5	CASALGQGMREQYF	TGTGCTAGTGCCCTGGGACAGGGGATGAGGGAGCAGTACTTC
TRBD1	TRBJ1-5	-	TRBV28	CASSFIRQGANQPQHF	TGTGCCAGCAGTTTCATCCGACAGGGGGCCAATCAGCCCCAGCATTTT
TRBD2	TRBJ2-2	-	TRBV20-1	CSADRLAGVAVNTGELFF	TGCAGTGCCGATCGACTAGCGGGAGTCGCAGTAAACACCGGGGAGCTGTTTTTT
-	TRBJ1-3	-	TRBV7-3	CASSFNRGDTIYF	TGTGCCAGCAGCTTTAATAGGGGAGACACCATATATTTT
TRBD2	TRBJ2-4	-	TRBV28	CASSFSSGRVDIQYF	TGTGCCAGCAGTTTCTCTAGCGGGAGAGTGGACATTCAGTACTTC
TRBD1	TRBJ2-7	-	TRBV18	CASSPPTGHYEQYF	TGTGCCAGCTCACCACCGACAGGGCATTACGAGCAGTACTTC
-	TRBJ1-2	-	TRBV28	CATGGGNYGYTF	TGTGCCACCGGAGGGGGTAACTATGGCTACACCTTC
-	TRBJ2-7	few	TRBV3-1	CASSHASYEQYF	TGTGCCAGCAGCCATGCCAGCTACGAGCAGTACTTC
TRBD1	TRBJ1-1	-	TRBV30	CAWREADRVTEAFF	TGTGCCTGGAGAGAAGCGGACAGGGTGACTGAAGCTTTCTTT
-	TRBJ2-7	-	TRBV5-1	CASSFTSGTAVPYEQYF	TGCGCCAGCAGCTTTACGTCCGGGACGGCCGTCCCCTACGAGCAGTACTTC
-	TRBJ1-2	once	TRBV9	CASSSYRQDGYTF	TGTGCCAGCAGCTCCTACAGACAGGATGGCTACACCTTC
-	TRBJ1-2	-	TRBV3-1	CASSHRDGNYGYTF	TGTGCCAGCAGCCACAGGGACGGTAACTATGGCTACACCTTC
-	TRBJ2-6	-	TRBV28	CASSSPSSGANVLTF	TGTGCCAGCAGCTCCCCGAGCTCTGGGGCCAACGTCCTGACTTTC